This passage covers 11 T cell receptor beta chains from one sample sequenced in a study of technical replicates of blood from a few donors. Assay used: immunoSEQ multiplex PCR; TCRdb lists only in-frame clones, some missing. The data hold 75,000 to 95,000 clones, with just over 90% observed a single time. Sequencing used T cells isolated from PBMCs. The receptor source for this set is a human donor in good health.

This sequence joins TRBV9 and TRBJ1-2, with TRBD1 as a possible D gene (5 bases). CDR1 is SGDLS, CDR2 YYNGEE, per germline. V was shortened by 0 bases and J by 5 bases, with 14 bases between the two germline ends. The CDR3 totals 15 residues. The CDR3 coding sequence is TGTGCCAGCAGCGTAGATTCTAGGGGAAGGTATGGCTACACCTTC. Amino acid sequence: CASSVDSRGRYGYTF.

The rearrangement joins TRBV15 to TRBJ2-1; D remains ambiguous. This CDR3 comprises 13 residues. V shed 9 bases and J shed 4 bases, with 13 bases lying between them. Germline loops: CDR1 LNHNV, CDR2 YYDKDF (reference sequence). The chain's CDR3 is CATRKTSYNEQFF. The CDR3, as DNA: TGTGCCACACGAAAAACAAGTTACAATGAGCAGTTCTTC.

V gene TRBV28 combines with J gene TRBJ1-1; 7 bases map to TRBD1. J gave up 7 bases and V 2 bases, and 7 bases lay outside the gene matches. Per germline, CDR1 MDHEN and CDR2 SYDVKM. The CDR3 extends over 14 amino acids. CDR3 nucleotides: TGTGCCAGCAGTTTAAGGATAGGGACAGTTGAAGCTTTCTTT. This codes for CASSLRIGTVEAFF.

This chain joins TRBV5-6 and TRBJ2-3; the match to TRBD2 covers 9 bases. Germline assignment: CDR1 SGHDT and CDR2 YYEEEE. The CDR3 runs to 12 residues. V lost 4 bases to trimming and J lost 12 bases; unmatched junction nucleotides: 6. CDR3 nucleotides: TGTGCCAGCAGCCTCGCGGGAGGGGCACAGTATTTT. This gives the protein CASSLAGGAQYF.

The CDR3 DNA reads as TGTGCCAGCAGTTTCGGTTCACAAGAGACCCAGTACTTC. Translation: CASSFGSQETQYF. The rearrangement joins TRBV28 to TRBJ2-5, with D uncertain. The V gene's germline CDR1 is MDHEN and CDR2 SYDVKM. The germline V and J ends were trimmed by 3 bases and 2 bases, with 7 bases remaining between them. The CDR3 has 13 amino acids.

A single count supports this clone. V usage is TRBV6-5 and J usage is TRBJ1-2; tentatively, D is TRBD1 (5 bases). The CDR3 loop spans 15 amino acids. The V end was cut by 4 bases, the J end by 7 bases, with 19 bases between. CDR1 and CDR2 from the germline V gene are MNHEY and SVGAGI. For the CDR3, the DNA is TGTGCCAGCAGTTCGTCCGACAGTTACCTCCGTGGCTACACCTTC. Translating it yields CASSSSDSYLRGYTF.

The chain links TRBV11-3 to TRBJ1-6; 7 positions agree with TRBD1. The CDR3 extends over 14 amino acids. Germline assignment: CDR1 SGHNT and CDR2 YENEEA. V was clipped by 5 bases and J by 8 bases; unmatched bases: 6. CDR3 loop: CASSARDSDSPLHF. In DNA, the CDR3 is TGTGCCAGCAGCGCCCGGGACAGCGATTCACCCCTCCACTTT.

The gene calls are TRBV5-6 and TRBJ2-7; 8 bases agree with TRBD1. Germline V gives CDR1 SGHDT, CDR2 YYEEEE. The V gene end was trimmed by 3 bases and the J gene end by 6 bases; junction bases not matched to a gene: 2. The CDR3 loop spans 12 amino acids. The CDR3 sequence is CASSSQGAEQYF. The DNA of the CDR3 is TGTGCCAGCAGCTCCCAGGGGGCCGAGCAGTACTTC.

The chain uses TRBV14 and TRBJ2-7, with 7 bases lining up with TRBD2. CDR1 SGHDN and CDR2 FVKESK come from the germline V gene. The V segment lost 4 bases and the J segment 2 bases; nucleotides outside the gene matches: 8. This CDR3 is built from 15 residues. CDR3 in amino acids: CASSPEAGVTYEQYF. The CDR3 DNA reads as TGTGCCAGCAGCCCAGAGGCGGGAGTCACCTACGAGCAGTACTTC.

This chain joins TRBV6-1 and TRBJ1-2; perhaps TRBD1 as D (5 bases). CDR3 length: 13 residues. Trimming pared 8 bases from V and 0 bases from J, leaving 10 bases between. The germline V gene encodes CDR1 MNHNS and CDR2 SASEGT. The chain's CDR3 is CASQTVSNYGYTF. CDR3 nucleotides: TGTGCCAGCCAGACAGTCTCTAACTATGGCTACACCTTC.

This clone appeared a single time. V is TRBV5-4 and J is TRBJ1-6; D gene uncertain. Germline V gene sequence: CDR1 SGHNT, CDR2 YYREEE (reference sequence). V dropped 7 bases and J dropped 5 bases, with 7 bases sitting between them. The CDR3 loop spans 12 amino acids. This CDR3 reads CASVQNNSPLHF. CDR3 DNA sequence: TGTGCCAGCGTGCAGAATAATTCACCCCTCCACTTT.